This T cell receptor (beta chain) was recovered during a study of cytomegalovirus exposure and HLA in healthy donors. At the level of the study: Prior work identified around 110 million unique TCR beta sequences in about 179 million T cells.

General study findings and limits: Later work found that TCR association rates differed between HLA loci; DRB1 had the most and HLA-C the fewest. Later analysis found that TCR beta chains associated with HLA were more clonally expanded than other, equally common chains.

PCR was performed using 60 Vbeta and 13 Jbeta primers. The protocol was immunoSEQ multiplex PCR, while the TCRdb copy is restricted to in-frame clones and leaves out a portion. This sample yields approximately 140,000 clones, of which nearly 80% are seen a single time; 3% belongs to the top ten. Turning to this clone: As yet, its antigen is unknown.

Each donor was nominally healthy when sampled (though unrecorded immune exposures were likely). The CDR3 totals 11 residues. Per the germline V gene, CDR1 is MDHEN and CDR2 is SYDVKM. Trimming pared 3 bases from V and 5 bases from J, leaving 4 bases between. The rearrangement links TRBV28 to TRBJ2-5; D unclear. This receptor was obtained from a man aged 35-49 years in good health and CMV-seropositive. Material: PBMCs. The CDR3 reads CASSFLETQYF. The DNA of the CDR3 is TGTGCCAGCAGTTTTCTGGAGACCCAGTACTTC.